These 5 T cell receptor beta chains came from one sample sequenced in a study of radiotherapy plus CTLA-4 blockade in lung cancer. The method was immunoSEQ multiplex PCR; TCRdb's version includes in-frame clones alone and lacks a portion of them. The table includes some 50,000 clones, roughly three quarters detected once. The sequencing used peripheral blood, collected from a patient treated with radiotherapy plus ipilimumab. Receptors originate from a human donor with non-small cell lung cancer who had a partial response to radiotherapy plus ipilimumab.

The J gene is TRBJ2-1, the V gene TRBV9, with D possibly TRBD2 on 6 matching bases. The CDR3 spans 14 residues. Trimming stripped 3 bases from V and 9 bases from J, with 16 bases between. CDR1 SGDLS and CDR2 YYNGEE come from the germline V gene. The CDR3 sequence: CASSARLGGGEQFF. Here the CDR3 DNA reads TGTGCCAGCAGCGCTCGACTAGGCGGCGGTGAGCAGTTCTTC.

The rearrangement joins TRBV29-1 to TRBJ1-2; 11 bases agree with TRBD1. CDR3 length: 16 amino acids. Germline CDR1 and CDR2: SQVTM and ANQGSEA. The V gene end was trimmed by 0 bases and the J gene end by 4 bases; junction bases not matched to a gene: 7. The CDR3 nucleotides are TGCAGCGTTGAAGATCGTTCTGGGACAGGGGGCTATGGCTACACCTTC. The encoded protein is CSVEDRSGTGGYGYTF.

The sample holds one count of this clone. This rearrangement joins TRBV28 to TRBJ2-7; perhaps TRBD2 as D (6 bases). CDR3 size: 13 residues. Germline values: CDR1 MDHEN, CDR2 SYDVKM. Trimming removed 5 bases at V and 7 bases at J, with 15 bases between. The CDR3 DNA follows: TGTGCCAGCAGTCGGGACTCCTGGCGGGAGCAGTACTTC. Protein product: CASSRDSWREQYF.

This rearrangement joins TRBV5-1 to TRBJ2-1, with 10 bases lining up with TRBD2. Germline values: CDR1 SGHRS, CDR2 YFSETQ. V was pared by 2 bases and J by 2 bases, with 10 bases of the junction left unmatched. This CDR3 contains 18 residues. CDR3 loop: CASSFPLAGATPYNEQFF. The CDR3 DNA sequence: TGCGCCAGCAGCTTTCCCCTAGCGGGGGCCACACCCTACAATGAGCAGTTCTTC. Filled out from reference TRBV5-1 and TRBJ2-1, the complete variable domain reads KAGVTQTPRYLIKTRGQQVTLSCSPISGHRSVSWYQQTPGQGLQFLFEYFSETQRNKGNFPGRFSGRQFSNSRSEMNVSTLELGDSALYLCASSFPLAGATPYNEQFFGPGTRLTVL.

J is TRBJ2-1 and V is TRBV5-6; the match to TRBD2 covers 7 bases. CDR1 SGHDT and CDR2 YYEEEE come from the germline V gene. There are 15 residues in the CDR3. The ends lost 1 base at V and 4 bases at J; junction bases unmatched: 5. CDR3 sequence (DNA): TGTGCCAGCAGCTTGCCTAGCGGCTATTACAATGAGCAGTTCTTC. Encoded protein: CASSLPSGYYNEQFF.